One and the same sample provided the 16 T cell receptor beta chains below, sequenced in a study of shared clonotypes between healthy human individuals. The data were produced by immunoSEQ multiplex PCR, yet TCRdb's version contains in-frame clones alone and is incomplete. This table holds approximately 440,000 clones, 70% to 80% found once. The source material was PBMCs. These receptors were collected from a woman aged 40 to 50 in good health. Some clones in this sample may be carry-over from other donors' samples.

The chain couples TRBV2 to TRBJ2-6; the D gene is possibly TRBD1 (6 bases). The CDR3 is 15 amino acids. Germline V gene data show CDR1 as SNHLY and CDR2 as FYNNEI. Trimming took 6 bases from V and 2 from J, leaving 11 bases between them. CDR3 bases: TGTGCCAGCAGGAAAACAGGGCCTGGGGCCAACGTCCTGACTTTC. It is translated as CASRKTGPGANVLTF.

This CDR3 is CASSPGTIIRQFF. The CDR3 DNA sequence: TGTGCCAGCTCACCCGGGACTATTATTCGGCAGTTCTTC. The gene calls are TRBV18 and TRBJ2-1; 7 bases line up with TRBD2. V shed 3 bases and J 12 bases; nucleotides not matched to a gene: 8. This CDR3 contains 13 residues. Germline V gene lookup returns CDR1 KGHSH and CDR2 LQKENI.

Regarding this clone: A read error may be the cause here, since a much bigger clone is one base away. At the DNA level, this CDR3 is encoded by other sequences in the same sample as well. V gene TRBV11-2 combines with J gene TRBJ2-3; 8 positions agree with TRBD2. The trim removed 9 bases at V and 5 bases at J, leaving 4 bases unmatched. There are 12 residues in the CDR3. Germline V CDR1 and CDR2: SGHAT, FQNNGV. The CDR3 here is CASSLAGDTQYF. CDR3 nucleotide sequence: TGTGCCAGTAGCCTAGCGGGAGATACGCAGTATTTT. The entire variable domain, with the rest obtained from reference TRBV11-2 and TRBJ2-3, is as follows: EAGVAQSPRYKIIEKRQSVAFWCNPISGHATLYWYQQILGQGPKLLIQFQNNGVVDDSQLPKDRFSAERLKGVDSTLKIQPAKLEDSAVYLCASSLAGDTQYFGPGTRLTVL.

The V and J genes are TRBV7-9 and TRBJ1-4; D unresolved. The CDR3 loop spans 14 amino acids. Per the germline V gene, CDR1 is SEHNR and CDR2 is FQNEAQ (reference sequence). V lost 2 bases and J lost 9, with 13 bases in between. The CDR3: CASSLNAAVQKLFF. The CDR3 region has the DNA TGTGCCAGCAGCTTAAATGCGGCAGTCCAAAAACTGTTTTTT.

This clone was detected many times. In DNA, the CDR3 is TGCGCCAGCAGCTTGTCTAGCGGCTACAATGAGCAGTTCTTC. As protein: CASSLSSGYNEQFF. V gene TRBV5-1 combines with J gene TRBJ2-1, with 7 bases that match TRBD2. V shed 1 base and J 3 bases; nucleotides not matched to a gene: 1. The CDR3 totals 14 residues. From germline, CDR1 is SGHRS and CDR2 YFSETQ.

The chain joins TRBV18 to TRBJ2-7, with 10 bases aligning to TRBD2. The CDR3 sequence is 15 residues long. The V and J ends lost 1 base and 5 bases, in that order; junction bases with no gene match: 5. Germline V lookup: CDR1 KGHSH, CDR2 LQKENI. Written as DNA, the CDR3 is TGTGCCAGCTCACCACGGGCTAGCGGGAGCCACGAGCAGTACTTC. Amino acid sequence: CASSPRASGSHEQYF.

Worth noting for this clone: A far bigger clonotype differs at one base, so this is likely a read error. V usage is TRBV5-1 and J usage is TRBJ2-1; the match to TRBD1 covers 9 bases. The CDR3 loop spans 15 amino acids. CDR1 SGHRS and CDR2 YFSETQ come from the germline V gene. The V segment lost 4 bases and the J segment 3 bases; nucleotides outside the gene matches: 5. This CDR3 reads CASSPGDRDYNEQFF. The CDR3 region has the DNA TGCGCCAGCAGCCCAGGGGACAGGGACTACAATGAGCAGTTCTTC.

The chain joins TRBV28 to TRBJ2-5; TRBD2 matches at 8 bases. V shed 3 bases and J 4 bases; nucleotides not matched to a gene: 7. Germline V gene lookup returns CDR1 MDHEN and CDR2 SYDVKM. This CDR3 has 15 residues. CDR3 sequence (DNA): TGTGCCAGCAGTTTCTGGGCGGGAGGAAGAGAGACCCAGTACTTC. Residues: CASSFWAGGRETQYF. Complete variable domain (other parts from reference TRBV28 and TRBJ2-5): DVKVTQSSRYLVKRTGEKVFLECVQDMDHENMFWYRQDPGLGLRLIYFSYDVKMKEKGDIPEGYSVSREKKERFSLILESASTNQTSMYLCASSFWAGGRETQYFGPGTRLLVL.

This sequence joins TRBV4-3 and TRBJ2-1; 12 bases agree with TRBD2. Trimming removed 2 bases from V and 10 bases from J; junction bases left unmatched: 6. Looked up from germline, CDR1 is LGHNA and CDR2 is YSLEER. CDR3 length: 15 residues. CDR3 protein: CASSQPTSGRAEQFF. The CDR3 region has the DNA TGCGCCAGCAGCCAACCGACTAGCGGGAGAGCCGAGCAGTTCTTC.

Details on this clone: Other nucleotide sequences from this sample produce the same CDR3. The V call is TRBV11-2, the J call TRBJ2-7; D gene unclear. CDR1 is SGHAT and CDR2 is FQNNGV in the germline V gene. Between the trimmed V and J ends, which lost 1 base and 4 bases, there was a span of 8 bases. CDR3 length: 13 amino acids. CDR3 DNA sequence: TGTGCCAGCAGCTTAGGACAACCTTACGAGCAGTACTTC. Amino acid sequence: CASSLGQPYEQYF.

The chain carries TRBV5-1 and TRBJ2-1; unclear D gene. Trimming removed 0 bases at V and 1 base at J, with 8 bases between. The CDR3 length is 15 residues. Germline lookup yields CDR1 SGHRS and CDR2 YFSETQ. CDR3 sequence: CASSLGLNSYNEQFF. The CDR3 nucleotides read TGCGCCAGCAGCTTGGGACTTAATTCCTACAATGAGCAGTTCTTC.

The chain links TRBV4-2 to TRBJ2-1; D is uncertain. This CDR3 comprises 12 residues. CDR1 and CDR2 from the germline V gene are LGHNA and YNFKEQ. V was shortened by 1 base and J by 3 bases, with 1 base between the two germline ends. For the CDR3, the DNA is TGTGCCAGCAGCCAAGGCTACAATGAGCAGTTCTTC. It encodes CASSQGYNEQFF.

The CDR3 coding sequence is TGTGCCAGCAGCTTTCCCCCGACTAGCGGGAGAACAGATACGCAGTATTTT. This translates into CASSFPPTSGRTDTQYF. The chain recombines TRBV7-6 with TRBJ2-3; TRBD2 matches 12 bases. The germline gives CDR1 SGHVS, CDR2 FNYEAQ. Trimming cost V 3 bases and J 3 bases; bases outside gene matches: 7. This CDR3 is built from 17 residues.

This clone was counted a few times. This sequence joins TRBV7-2 and TRBJ1-5; D gene ambiguous. V was clipped by 5 bases and J by 7 bases, with 15 bases between them. Germline CDR1 reads SGHTA; CDR2 reads FQGNSA. This CDR3 region has 14 residues. The CDR3 here is CASSPGRAPQPQHF. CDR3 DNA sequence: TGTGCCAGCAGCCCTGGGAGGGCCCCCCAGCCCCAGCATTTT.

The chain's CDR3 is CASSLFVESTDTQYF. CDR3 coding DNA: TGTGCCAGCAGCCTCTTCGTGGAGAGCACAGATACGCAGTATTTT. V usage is TRBV9 and J usage is TRBJ2-3; no clear D. The CDR3 runs to 15 residues. Germline V CDR1 and CDR2: SGDLS, YYNGEE. Trimming took 4 bases from V and 0 from J, leaving 12 bases between them.

This sequence joins TRBV2 and TRBJ2-1, with D perhaps TRBD1 (6 bases). Germline V gene sequence: CDR1 SNHLY, CDR2 FYNNEI. The CDR3 is made up of 15 amino acids. Deletions cut 3 bases from V and 3 bases from J, with 12 bases between. Here the CDR3 DNA reads TGTGCCAGCAGTGAGACAGGAAGAGACTACAATGAGCAGTTCTTC. Amino acid sequence: CASSETGRDYNEQFF.